This T cell receptor beta chain is drawn from a study of shared clonotypes between healthy human individuals. Comments on this clone: What it binds is not known.

Study-wide points: As a rule, naive subsets had a larger estimated richness than memory subsets. Sharing across a few donors was seen in roughly 5% of naive CD4 clonotypes. The generation probabilities recorded for non-shared clonotypes fell below those of clonotypes shared by all four donors.

Adult Caucasians living in Nashville, Tennessee made up all of the donors. TCRdb keeps only in-frame clones here, not all; method: immunoSEQ multiplex PCR. The data show about 2 million clones, 95% seen once. The sequenced sample consisted of naive CD4+ T cells sorted from blood. Subset defined: CD45RA+ positively selected. This receptor was obtained from a man younger than 35 in good health.

The CDR3 nucleotides read TGTGCCAGCAGCGTAGAAGTGGCCGGTTCACCCCTCCACTTT. Its protein is CASSVEVAGSPLHF. The chain recombines TRBV9 with TRBJ1-6; D uncertain. The CDR3 extends over 14 amino acids. Germline values: CDR1 SGDLS, CDR2 YYNGEE. Trimming pared 0 bases from V and 9 bases from J, leaving 10 bases between.